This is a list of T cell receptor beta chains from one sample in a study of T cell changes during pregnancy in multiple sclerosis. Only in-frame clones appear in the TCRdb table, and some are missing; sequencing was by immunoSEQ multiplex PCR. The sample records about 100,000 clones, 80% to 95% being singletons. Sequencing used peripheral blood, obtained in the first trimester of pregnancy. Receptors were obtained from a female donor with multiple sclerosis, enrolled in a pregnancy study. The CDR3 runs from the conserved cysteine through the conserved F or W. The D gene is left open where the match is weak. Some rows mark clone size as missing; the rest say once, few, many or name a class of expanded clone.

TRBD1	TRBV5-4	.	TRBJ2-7	CASSEGQGRYEQYF	TGTGCCAGCAGCGAGGGACAGGGTCGCTACGAGCAGTACTTC
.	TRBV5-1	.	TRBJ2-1	CASSLDPSYNEQFF	TGCGCCAGCAGCTTGGACCCTAGCTACAATGAGCAGTTCTTC
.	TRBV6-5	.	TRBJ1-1	CASRSPDRGVAFF	TGTGCCAGCAGATCTCCCGATCGGGGGGTAGCTTTCTTT
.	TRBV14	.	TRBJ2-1	CASSQKTGYNEQFF	TGTGCCAGCAGCCAAAAGACAGGATACAATGAGCAGTTCTTC
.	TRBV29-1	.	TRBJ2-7	CSAVTEPTYEQYF	TGCAGCGCCGTGACAGAACCGACCTACGAGCAGTACTTC
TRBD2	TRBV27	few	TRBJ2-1	CASSTGTSGDNEQFF	TGTGCCAGCAGTACCGGGACTAGCGGAGACAATGAGCAGTTCTTC
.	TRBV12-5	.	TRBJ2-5	CASGLGQTYVETQYF	TGTGCTAGTGGTCTGGGGCAGACATACGTGGAGACCCAGTACTTC
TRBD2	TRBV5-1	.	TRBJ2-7	CASPLGLAGDGAKVYEQYF	TGCGCCAGCCCCTTAGGGTTAGCGGGAGACGGGGCTAAGGTCTACGAGCAGTACTTC
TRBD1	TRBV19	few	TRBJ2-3	CASSWRQGVGTQYF	TGTGCCAGTAGTTGGAGACAGGGGGTTGGTACGCAGTATTTT
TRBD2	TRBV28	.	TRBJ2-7	CASSFSGGRGGEQYF	TGTGCCAGCAGTTTCTCGGGGGGACGGGGCGGCGAGCAGTACTTC
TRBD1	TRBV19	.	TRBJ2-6	CASMDRKTGANVLTF	TGTGCCAGCATGGACAGGAAGACTGGGGCCAACGTCCTGACTTTC
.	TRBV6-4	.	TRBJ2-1	CASSVDSLNEQFF	TGTGCCAGCAGTGTTGACTCCCTCAATGAGCAGTTCTTC
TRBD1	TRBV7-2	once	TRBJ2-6	CASSSPGQGAVGANVLTF	TGTGCCAGCAGCTCGCCGGGACAGGGGGCGGTAGGGGCCAACGTCCTGACTTTC
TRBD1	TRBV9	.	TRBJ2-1	CASTPGQGADEQFF	TGTGCCAGCACCCCGGGACAGGGGGCAGATGAGCAGTTCTTC
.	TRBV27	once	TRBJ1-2	CASSLKGGPYGYTF	TGTGCCAGCAGTTTGAAAGGCGGGCCCTATGGCTACACCTTC
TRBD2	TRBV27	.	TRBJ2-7	CASRKISGILAYEQYF	TGTGCCAGCAGGAAAATAAGCGGGATCCTAGCCTACGAGCAGTACTTC
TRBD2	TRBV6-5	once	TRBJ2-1	CASSYSPSAGSEQFF	TGTGCCAGCAGTTACTCTCCCTCAGCGGGATCTGAGCAGTTCTTC
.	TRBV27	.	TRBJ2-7	CASSLSPVLSYEQYF	TGTGCCAGCAGTTTATCTCCGGTTCTGTCCTACGAGCAGTACTTC
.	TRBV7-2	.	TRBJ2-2	CASSLHRVGTGELFF	TGTGCCAGCAGCCTCCACAGGGTTGGCACCGGGGAGCTGTTTTTT
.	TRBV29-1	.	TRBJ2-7	CSVKAGTDRIYEQYF	TGCAGCGTCAAGGCGGGGACCGACCGTATCTACGAGCAGTACTTC
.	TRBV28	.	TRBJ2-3	CASSLFGGRIKPSTDTQYF	TGTGCCAGCAGTTTATTTGGCGGCCGGATTAAACCTAGCACAGATACGCAGTATTTT
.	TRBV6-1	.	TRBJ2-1	CASRAGTWLTNEQFF	TGTGCCAGCAGAGCCGGGACATGGCTTACAAATGAGCAGTTCTTC
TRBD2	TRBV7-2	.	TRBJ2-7	CASSSWTSGYEQYF	TGTGCCAGCAGCTCCTGGACTAGCGGCTACGAGCAGTACTTC
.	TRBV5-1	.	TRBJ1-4	CASSLTGTNEKLFF	TGCGCCAGCAGCTTGACAGGGACTAATGAAAAACTGTTTTTT
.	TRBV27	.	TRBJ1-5	CASSLWGLGPQHF	TGTGCCAGCAGTTTATGGGGACTAGGGCCCCAGCATTTT
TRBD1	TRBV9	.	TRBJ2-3	CASSAHRGPTDTQYF	TGTGCCAGCAGCGCACACAGGGGGCCCACAGATACGCAGTATTTT
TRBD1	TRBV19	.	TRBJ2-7	CASRPGQGAQDEQYF	TGTGCCAGTAGACCGGGACAGGGGGCCCAGGACGAGCAGTACTTC
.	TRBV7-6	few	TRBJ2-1	CASSLAVPGFQGNEQFF	TGTGCCAGCAGCTTAGCGGTTCCGGGGTTTCAAGGCAATGAGCAGTTCTTC
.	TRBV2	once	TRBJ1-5	CASSEESLRVLPQHF	TGTGCCAGCAGTGAAGAGAGCCTAAGAGTTTTGCCCCAGCATTTT
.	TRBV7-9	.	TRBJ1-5	CASSLQGKNQPQHF	TGTGCCAGCAGCCTACAGGGAAAGAATCAGCCCCAGCATTTT
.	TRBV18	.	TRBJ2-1	CASSPKWEWGNEQFF	TGTGCCAGCTCACCAAAGTGGGAGTGGGGCAATGAGCAGTTCTTC
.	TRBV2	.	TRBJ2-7	CAIQPAHGQSGPYEQYF	TGTGCCATCCAACCCGCCCACGGACAGTCGGGTCCCTACGAGCAGTACTTC
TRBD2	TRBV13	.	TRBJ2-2	CASSLRAGARELFF	TGTGCCAGCAGCTTACGAGCGGGAGCGCGGGAGCTGTTTTTT
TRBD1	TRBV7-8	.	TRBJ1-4	CASSMTQGSGKLFF	TGTGCCAGCAGCATGACACAGGGGTCGGGGAAACTGTTTTTT
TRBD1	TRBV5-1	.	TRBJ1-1	CASSIRGRTEAFF	TGCGCCAGCAGCATCAGGGGGCGGACTGAAGCTTTCTTT
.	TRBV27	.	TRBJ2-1	CASSYSGLAGHNEQFF	TGTGCCAGCAGTTACTCCGGACTTGCTGGACACAATGAGCAGTTCTTC
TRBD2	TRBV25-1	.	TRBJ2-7	CASKRAGELYEQYF	TGTGCCAGCAAGAGAGCGGGAGAACTGTACGAGCAGTACTTC
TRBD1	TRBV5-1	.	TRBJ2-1	CASSLRAQGAGNEQFF	TGCGCCAGCAGCTTGCGGGCACAGGGGGCCGGGAATGAGCAGTTCTTC
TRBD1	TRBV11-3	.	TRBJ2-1	CASSLVVATDRVYNEQFF	TGTGCCAGCAGCTTAGTAGTGGCGACAGACAGGGTGTACAATGAGCAGTTCTTC
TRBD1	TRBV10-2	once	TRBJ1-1	CASSVGTGSTEAFF	TGCGCCAGCAGTGTCGGGACAGGGAGCACTGAAGCTTTCTTT
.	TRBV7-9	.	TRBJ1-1	CASSLGGGFTEAFF	TGTGCCAGCAGCTTAGGTGGCGGGTTTACTGAAGCTTTCTTT
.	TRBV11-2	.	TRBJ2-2	CASSLVSSSGTGELFF	TGTGCCAGCAGCTTAGTCAGCAGCTCGGGCACCGGGGAGCTGTTTTTT
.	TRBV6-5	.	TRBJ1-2	CASKGLGYTF	TGTGCCAGCAAGGGGCTCGGCTACACCTTC
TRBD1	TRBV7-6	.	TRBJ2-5	CASSPGDREGEETQYF	TGTGCCAGCAGCCCGGGGGACAGGGAGGGCGAAGAGACCCAGTACTTC
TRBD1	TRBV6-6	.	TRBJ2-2	CASSYSGGQGIGELFF	TGTGCCAGCAGTTACTCTGGTGGACAGGGTATCGGGGAGCTGTTTTTT
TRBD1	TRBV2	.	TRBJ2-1	CASRDRGGNEQFF	TGTGCCAGCAGAGACAGGGGGGGAAATGAGCAGTTCTTC
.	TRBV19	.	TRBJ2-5	CASSIHLGSQETQYF	TGTGCCAGTAGTATCCATCTGGGCAGTCAAGAGACCCAGTACTTC
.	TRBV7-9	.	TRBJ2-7	CASSPRDGSNEQYF	TGTGCCAGCAGCCCGCGGGACGGCTCCAACGAGCAGTACTTC
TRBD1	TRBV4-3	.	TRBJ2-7	CASSQEGTGTYEQYF	TGCGCCAGCAGCCAAGAGGGGACAGGGACCTACGAGCAGTACTTC
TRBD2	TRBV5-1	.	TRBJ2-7	CASSLDLPGGDEQYF	TGCGCCAGCAGCTTGGACCTACCGGGGGGGGACGAGCAGTACTTC